This T cell receptor (beta chain) was documented in a study of T cell responses to AZD1222 COVID-19 vaccine. Regarding the study as a whole: Dominant CD4 TCR responses targeted spike regions 160-218 and 743-854. It was only after the peak T cell response that any repertoires were sampled. The number of AZD1222 recipients seropositive at baseline was only five to seven. Donors were chiefly white British, with a greater number of females, and clonal diversity was perhaps underestimated.

Generated by immunoSEQ multiplex PCR, the TCRdb table keeps only in-frame clones and is missing some. The sample shows under 120,000 clones, around 90% of them seen only once. Per the germline V gene, CDR1 is SEHNR and CDR2 is FQNEAQ (reference sequence). V dropped 1 base and J dropped 5 bases, with 11 bases sitting between them. This CDR3 is 14 amino acids long. Details on this clone: The antigen is undetermined.

The sequence was collected from an adult in good health. This rearrangement joins TRBV7-9 to TRBJ1-2; D is unresolved. The sequences come from peripheral blood, collected on day 0 of AZD1222 vaccination. The CDR3 nucleotides read TGTGCCAGCAGCTTAGAAGGGTCTGTTTATGGCTACACCTTC. Protein: CASSLEGSVYGYTF. The entire variable domain, with the rest obtained from reference TRBV7-9 and TRBJ1-2, is as follows: DTGVSQNPRHKITKRGQNVTFRCDPISEHNRLYWYRQTLGQGPEFLTYFQNEAQLEKSRLLSDRFSAERPKGSFSTLEIQRTEQGDSAMYLCASSLEGSVYGYTFGSGTRLTVV.